This TCR beta chain was sequenced during a study of blood T cell repertoires in COVID-19. Across the whole study: Specimens from acute and convalescent COVID-19 originated in the United States, Italy and Spain.

CDR1 is KGHSH, CDR2 LQKENI, per germline. After removal of 4 bases from V and 7 bases from J, the junction contained 4 bases not matched to a gene. This CDR3 region has 14 residues. Authors' processing steps: Reference gene primer amplification gave nucleated cell count estimates. Generated by immunoSEQ multiplex PCR, the TCRdb table keeps only in-frame clones and is missing some. The D gene and trimming were derived from the DNA, and the V and J assignments and clone size from that table. The sample lists 200,000 to 300,000 clones; approximately 88% were seen once. Participants, about 18 to 90 years old, spanned 24 US areas.

The rearrangement joins TRBV18 to TRBJ1-2, with 12 bases lining up with TRBD1. This receptor was obtained from a middle-aged woman with acute COVID-19. The sequenced sample consisted of PBMCs or T cells enriched from blood (not recorded which). CDR3 DNA: TGTGCCAGCTCACTGGGACAGGGGGCGTCTGGCTACACCTTC. Its translation: CASSLGQGASGYTF.